The next 23 T cell receptor beta chains were all read from a single sample in a study of Graves' ophthalmopathy and Graves' hyperthyroidism. Transcripts of RNA were the source for amplifying TCR beta CDR3 regions. HTBI primers were used in a first-round RT-PCR, which preceded a second-round multiplex PCR. TCRdb redid the calling of the multiplex PCR reads with MiXCR, one entry per CDR3 protein. Among 1 million to 1.3 million distinct CDR3 sequences listed, about 38% were seen once. Sequenced material: peripheral blood or thyroid tissue (not recorded which). These receptors were obtained from an adult man with Graves' hyperthyroidism.

This clonotype showed up many times. The gene calls are TRBV7-2 and TRBJ2-5; maybe TRBD1 (5 bases). The CDR3 is 16 amino acids. V gave up 5 bases and J gave up 5 bases, with 21 bases separating them. Per germline, CDR1 SGHTA and CDR2 FQGNSA. The CDR3 DNA is TGTGCCAGCAGCCCGAGGTGGGGCAGGGCGGAGGAGACCCAGTACTTC. It yields the protein CASSPRWGRAEETQYF. The whole variable domain, remainder taken from reference TRBV7-2 and TRBJ2-5, is GAGVSQSPSNKVTEKGKDVELRCDPISGHTALYWYRQSLGQGLEFLIYFQGNSAPDKSGLPSDRFSAERTGGSVSTLTIQRTQQEDSAVYLCASSPRWGRAEETQYFGPGTRLLVL.

The chain carries TRBV12-3 or TRBV12-4 and TRBJ2-7; 7 bases align to TRBD1. The CDR3 has 13 amino acids. With 5 bases clipped from V and 5 bases from J, the junction kept 6 bases outside the gene matches. The CDR3 reads CASSPGQFHEQYF. The CDR3 bases are TGTGCCAGCAGTCCGGGACAGTTCCACGAGCAGTACTTC.

The rearrangement uses TRBV7-2 and TRBJ2-7, with 9 bases that match TRBD1. In germline, CDR1 is SGHTA, CDR2 FQGNSA. V shed 4 bases and J 7 bases; nucleotides not matched to a gene: 17. The CDR3 spans 17 residues. The CDR3 DNA reads TGTGCCAGCAGCTCGACACGACAGGGGGGGTCCTACAATGAGCAGTACTTC. Encoded protein: CASSSTRQGGSYNEQYF.

With respect to this clonotype: A much larger clone sits a single nucleotide away, making a read error possible. The chain joins TRBV20-1 to TRBJ2-7; the match to TRBD1 covers 9 bases. This CDR3 contains 15 residues. Trimming at V came to 0 bases and at J to 4 bases, leaving 7 bases not matched to a gene. CDR1 is DFQATT, CDR2 SNEGSKA, per germline (reference sequence). CDR3 coding DNA: TGCAGTGCTAGAGATCAGGGACAGGGACTTTACGAGCAGTACTTC. Translated: CSARDQGQGLYEQYF.

Turning to this clonotype: The junction and the germline gene differ at one end; a read error may be behind it. The chain is built from TRBV7-3 and TRBJ1-1; TRBD1 aligns across 8 bases. The CDR3 loop spans 14 amino acids. CDR1 and CDR2 from the germline V gene are SGHTA and FQGTGA. The CDR3, as DNA: TGCGCCAGCAGCCAAGATAGGGGACAGGATGAAGCTTTCTTT. This encodes CASSQDRGQDEAFF. Supplemented by reference TRBV7-3 and TRBJ1-1, the full variable domain reads GAGVSQTPSNKVTEKGKYVELRCDPISGHTALYWYRQSLGQGPEFLIYFQGTGAADDSGLPNDRFFAVRPEGSVSTLKIQRTERGDSAVYLCASSQDRGQDEAFFGQGTRLTVV.

As concerns this clonotype: As the CDR3 is not closed by the conserved phenylalanine or tryptophan, this likely results from a read error. The DNA is omitted, as the CDR3 cannot be located on it reliably, and the CDR3 follows TCRdb's listing. This chain uses TRBV29-1 with TRBJ1-3. The CDR3 has 10 residues if both end residues are counted. Germline loops: CDR1 SQVTM, CDR2 ANQGSEA. CDR3 amino acids: CSVAGLADNT.

The chain has TRBV5-1 and TRBJ2-7; no reliable D call. V lost 1 base and J lost 3, with 14 bases in between. The CDR3 covers 15 residues. CDR1 is SGHRS and CDR2 is YFSETQ in the germline V gene. CDR3 loop: CASSLLGRVNYEQYF. DNA for the CDR3: TGCGCCAGCAGCTTGTTGGGAAGAGTTAACTACGAGCAGTACTTC. The variable domain in full, with the rest retrieved from reference TRBV5-1 and TRBJ2-7, is KAGVTQTPRYLIKTRGQQVTLSCSPISGHRSVSWYQQTPGQGLQFLFEYFSETQRNKGNFPGRFSGRQFSNSRSEMNVSTLELGDSALYLCASSLLGRVNYEQYFGPGTRLTVT.

This clonotype has at least ten counts. The J gene is TRBJ1-2, the V gene TRBV10-3; a weak D match, TRBD1 (5 bases). With 3 bases removed from V and 8 bases from J, the gap between germline ends came to 10 bases. The CDR3 has 12 residues. Germline CDR1 ENHRY, CDR2 SYGVKD. This chain's CDR3 is CAISERGEGYTF. In DNA, the CDR3 is TGTGCCATCAGTGAAAGGGGAGAAGGCTACACCTTC.

This clonotype was counted a few times. The V gene is TRBV19, the J gene TRBJ1-2, with 7 nucleotides matching TRBD1. Germline CDR1 reads LNHDA; CDR2 reads SQIVND (reference sequence). There are 13 residues in the CDR3. V lost 5 bases to trimming and J lost 7 bases; unmatched junction nucleotides: 7. CDR3 DNA sequence: TGTGCCAGTAGTGGACCAAACAGGGGTGGCTACACCTTC. Translating gives CASSGPNRGGYTF.

A word on this clonotype: A clone one base away is much larger, so this may be a read error. This chain links TRBV12-3 or TRBV12-4 with TRBJ2-5, with D perhaps TRBD2 (6 bases). The CDR3 runs to 15 residues. Trimming took 8 bases from V and 3 from J, leaving 19 bases between them. In DNA form, the CDR3 reads TGTGCCAGCGGGCGAGGAGGAGGGGCGGAAGAGACCCAGTACTTC. Residues: CASGRGGGAEETQYF.

The chain joins TRBV20-1 to TRBJ1-5; the D is unclear. The germline V gene encodes CDR1 DFQATT and CDR2 SNEGSKA (reference sequence). The CDR3 totals 11 residues. The CDR3 DNA reads as TGCAGCTTAGCGGCCCATCAGCCCCAGCATTTT. It is translated as CSLAAHQPQHF.

This clonotype was detected many times. The chain employs TRBV28 and TRBJ2-2; TRBD2 matches at 8 bases. There are 15 residues in the CDR3. Germline-derived CDR1 and CDR2 are MDHEN and SYDVKM. V was clipped by 4 bases and J by 3 bases; unmatched bases: 4. CDR3 loop: CASSSGREHTGELFF. The CDR3 DNA follows: TGTGCCAGCAGTTCCGGGAGGGAGCACACCGGGGAGCTGTTTTTT.

The V and J genes are TRBV14 and TRBJ1-5, with TRBD1 identical over 7 bases. The CDR3 contains 16 residues. Germline V CDR1 and CDR2: SGHDN, FVKESK. Germline trimming cut 2 bases from V and 3 bases from J; bases unmatched to any gene: 7. The CDR3 is CASSQNRGRDNQPQHF. CDR3 nucleotide sequence: TGTGCCAGCAGCCAAAACAGGGGACGGGACAATCAGCCCCAGCATTTT.

In regard to this clonotype: A read error may explain this, as a much larger clone is one base away. The chain is built from TRBV15 and TRBJ1-1; D unresolved. The length of the CDR3 is 13 residues. Germline V gives CDR1 LNHNV, CDR2 YYDKDF (reference sequence). V lost 7 bases to trimming and J lost 1 base, with 10 bases between them. The DNA for the CDR3 is TGTGCCACCAAAGGAGGGCCGAACACTGAAGCTTTCTTT. It translates to CATKGGPNTEAFF.

The genes are TRBV20-1 and TRBJ1-6; 8 bases fit TRBD1. V dropped 5 bases and J dropped 7; count of bases not matched to a gene: 7. The CDR3 length is 14 residues. Germline V gene lookup returns CDR1 DFQATT and CDR2 SNEGSKA (reference sequence). As DNA, the CDR3 is TGCAGTGCTGACAGGGGCAGTCTAAATTCACCCCTCCACTTT. Its protein product is CSADRGSLNSPLHF.

This chain's CDR3 is CASRDEARGHTEAFF. The CDR3, as DNA: TGTGCCAGTAGGGATGAGGCCAGGGGGCACACTGAAGCTTTCTTT. This chain uses TRBV19 with TRBJ1-1, with 8 bases that match TRBD1. The junction had 9 bases not matched to a gene; V was cut back by 6 bases and J by 3 bases. CDR3 length: 15 residues. From germline, CDR1 is LNHDA and CDR2 SQIVND (reference sequence). The complete variable domain, with remaining parts taken from reference TRBV19 and TRBJ1-1, reads DGGITQSPKYLFRKEGQNVTLSCEQNLNHDAMYWYRQDPGQGLRLIYYSQIVNDFQKGDIAEGYSVSREKKESFPLTVTSAQKNPTAFYLCASRDEARGHTEAFFGQGTRLTVV.

In this sample, this clonotype turned up many times. The V and J genes are TRBV4-3 and TRBJ1-5; D gene unclear. In germline, CDR1 is LGHNA, CDR2 YSLEER. The CDR3 covers 14 residues. V lost 6 bases and J 0 bases, leaving 9 bases between the germline ends. The CDR3 DNA follows: TGCGCCAGCAGTGTCGATCCTAGCAATCAGCCCCAGCATTTT. This gives the protein CASSVDPSNQPQHF.

This clonotype was counted many times. The genes are TRBV15 and TRBJ1-1, with D maybe TRBD1 (6 bases). Germline loops: CDR1 LNHNV, CDR2 YYDKDF (reference sequence). The CDR3 spans 14 residues. The CDR3 loop reads CAFRDIGMNTEAFF. The CDR3 DNA is TGTGCTTTCCGGGACATCGGTATGAACACTGAAGCTTTCTTT. Full variable domain (remainder filled in from reference TRBV15 and TRBJ1-1): DAMVIQNPRYQVTQFGKPVTLSCSQTLNHNVMYWYQQKSSQAPKLLFHYYDKDFNNEADTPDNFQSRRPNTSFCFLDIRSPGLGDTAMYLCAFRDIGMNTEAFFGQGTRLTVV.

This clonotype showed up many times. The chain links TRBV6-5 to TRBJ2-5; D gene ambiguous. The germline V gene has CDR1 MNHEY and CDR2 SVGAGI. The CDR3 covers 12 residues. V was pared by 7 bases and J by 5 bases, with 11 bases between. CDR3 region: CASIAVGETQYF. In DNA, the CDR3 is TGTGCCAGCATAGCCGTTGGCGAGACCCAGTACTTC.

This clonotype has a count of ten or more. The chain employs TRBV20-1 and TRBJ2-5, with 7 positions matching TRBD1. J gave up 2 bases and V 3 bases, and 9 bases lay outside the gene matches. The germline gives CDR1 DFQATT, CDR2 SNEGSKA (reference sequence). The CDR3 has 15 residues. This CDR3 reads CSASLTGRTQETQYF. The CDR3 DNA sequence: TGCAGTGCTAGCTTGACAGGGAGAACTCAAGAGACCCAGTACTTC.

As for this clonotype: The junction departs from the called germline gene at one end, perhaps through a read error. The DNA for the CDR3 is TGTGCCAGCAGCTTAGCGCGGGGGCAGTTT. It is translated as CASSLARGQF. The rearrangement links TRBV7-9 to TRBJ1-1, with D possibly matching TRBD1 (6 bases). The CDR3 sequence is 10 residues long. Germline CDR1 and CDR2: SEHNR and FQNEAQ (reference sequence).

With respect to this clonotype: A read error may be the cause here, since a much bigger clone is one base away. The CDR3 does not close with the conserved phenylalanine or tryptophan, likely indicating a read error. This chain connects TRBV5-1 to TRBJ2-7; D is ambiguous. V lost 0 bases and J lost 7, with 14 bases in between. The CDR3 extends over 14 amino acids. The germline CDR1 and CDR2 sequences are SGHRS and YFSETQ. CDR3 nucleotides: TGCGCCAGCAGCTTGGGGCACAGTCTGAGGGAGCAGTACCTC. This encodes CASSLGHSLREQYL.

The V and J genes are TRBV28 and TRBJ2-7; TRBD2 matches at 8 bases. Germline loops: CDR1 MDHEN, CDR2 SYDVKM. The CDR3 runs 15 residues. V gave up 3 bases and J gave up 2 bases; unmatched junction bases: 6. The CDR3 here is CASSFPLAGTYEQYF. In nucleotides, the CDR3 is TGTGCCAGCAGTTTTCCTCTAGCGGGTACCTACGAGCAGTACTTC.